Following are 7 T cell receptor beta chains from one sample sequenced in a study of Ad26.COV2.S vaccination and SARS-CoV-2 variants. Treatment reported: some 20 received Ad26.COV2.S at low or high dose, single or two shots; about 5 received placebo; per-sample allocation not given. Day 63 following the first vaccine or placebo injection was when the samples were taken. Assay used: immunoSEQ multiplex PCR; TCRdb lists only in-frame clones, some missing. This sample has about 470,000 clones, with roughly 91% found just once. The sample here was peripheral blood, taken in a trial of Ad26.COV2.S vaccine versus placebo. The receptor set was obtained from a person aged 18-65 years who received the Ad26.COV2.S COVID-19 vaccine or a placebo.

The chain carries TRBV10-3 and TRBJ2-5, with 9 bases fitting TRBD1. The germline V gene encodes CDR1 ENHRY and CDR2 SYGVKD. The CDR3 totals 15 residues. Trimming cost V 2 bases and J 5 bases; bases outside gene matches: 6. The DNA for the CDR3 is TGTGCCATCAGTGAGCGAGTACAGGGGGCTGAGACCCAGTACTTC. Translation: CAISERVQGAETQYF.

The rearrangement uses TRBV27 and TRBJ2-1; D gene ambiguous. Germline assignment: CDR1 MNHEY and CDR2 SMNVEV (reference sequence). V lost 0 bases to trimming and J lost 6 bases, with 6 bases between them. The CDR3 has 13 residues. The CDR3 region is CASSLSPGNEQFF. CDR3 bases: TGTGCCAGCAGTTTATCCCCCGGCAATGAGCAGTTCTTC.

The chain has TRBV14 and TRBJ2-7, with D possibly TRBD2 on 5 matching bases. The V gene's germline CDR1 is SGHDN and CDR2 FVKESK. CDR3 length equals 13 residues. Trimming shortened V by 5 bases and J by 3 bases, and 11 bases separated the two germline ends. The CDR3 DNA reads TGTGCCAGCAGCTCCCGAGGAGGCTACGAGCAGTACTTC. Amino acid sequence: CASSSRGGYEQYF.

This clone occurred once. The CDR3 sequence is CASSVPDSSYEQYF. The CDR3, as DNA: TGCGCCAGCAGTGTCCCGGACAGCTCCTACGAGCAGTACTTC. The chain carries TRBV10-2 and TRBJ2-7; D perhaps matches TRBD1 (6 bases). V was trimmed by 4 bases and J by 0 bases, leaving 10 bases between them. CDR3 length: 14 amino acids. Germline lookup yields CDR1 WSHSY and CDR2 SAAADI.

This clone was seen only a few times. V is TRBV2 and J is TRBJ1-2; 8 bases match TRBD1. Germline CDR1 is SNHLY and CDR2 is FYNNEI. This CDR3 is 14 amino acids long. After removal of 0 bases from V and 7 bases from J, the junction contained 4 bases not matched to a gene. For the CDR3, the DNA is TGTGCCAGCAGTGAAGCGGCAGGGGGCATTGGCTACACCTTC. It codes for CASSEAAGGIGYTF.

The gene calls are TRBV6-5 and TRBJ1-2; TRBD1 matches 8 bases. The CDR3 loop spans 13 amino acids. The V gene end was trimmed by 7 bases and the J gene end by 8 bases; junction bases not matched to a gene: 9. CDR1 and CDR2 from the germline V gene are MNHEY and SVGAGI. The CDR3 sequence is CASTRTGRGGYTF. The DNA for the CDR3 is TGTGCCAGCACCAGGACAGGGCGTGGAGGCTACACCTTC.

The chain uses TRBV7-3 and TRBJ2-2; D is undetermined. V lost 3 bases and J 6 bases, leaving 11 bases between the germline ends. Germline values: CDR1 SGHTA, CDR2 FQGTGA. The CDR3 has 14 amino acids. The CDR3 loop reads CASSLTAEAGELFF. CDR3 nucleotide sequence: TGTGCCAGCAGCTTGACCGCCGAAGCCGGGGAGCTGTTTTTT.